This TCR beta chain was sequenced in a study of T cell clonality in common variable immunodeficiency. Ten or more counts support this clone. Sequencing input was equivalent genomic DNA from CVID and controls. Profiling relied on immunoSEQ multiplex PCR, and the TCRdb table lists in-frame clones only, not all of them. The data show roughly 28,000 clones, with none appearing a single time. Specimen: peripheral blood mononuclear cells. This receptor was obtained from a person aged 18 to 75 in good health.

The DNA read from the CDR3 is TGTGCCAGCAGCTTGTTAGACTCCATCAATTCACCC. It is translated as CASSLLDSINSP. The complete CDR3 sequence is CASSLLDSINSPLHF. The gene calls are TRBV5-5 and TRBJ1-6, with no clear D. The sequenced fragment ends 3 residues before the CDR3 boundary, so the rest is inferred from the germline J gene. The CDR3 totals 15 residues. V was cut by 1 base and J by 7 bases, with 12 bases left in between. The V gene's germline CDR1 is SGHKS and CDR2 YYEKEE (reference sequence).